This T cell receptor (beta chain) was profiled in a study of T cell clones after liver transplantation. Study at large: In this trial, immunosuppression withdrawal was attempted within 2 years of liver transplant.

Points on this clone: Its antigen is still unknown.

Trimming took 1 base from V and 4 from J, leaving 9 bases between them. The CDR3 runs to 14 residues. Germline V CDR1 and CDR2: SGHNT, YYREEE (reference sequence). Measured with immunoSEQ multiplex PCR; TCRdb has only the in-frame clones, and not every one. The table has about 33,000 clones, around 94% seen once; the top ten hold 26%. Unstimulated PBMCs were sorted into CD3+CD4+ and CD3+CD8+ populations. Study-level results: Small, mixed patient groups and varying post-transplant times limit these conclusions.

This sequence joins TRBV5-4 and TRBJ2-4; D assignment may be TRBD1 or TRBD2 (5 bases each). This TCR derives from a human patient who received a liver transplant. The graft donor may be the source of some T cells. This specimen consisted of CD8+ T cells from blood, obtained 12 months after liver transplant. This chain's CDR3 is CASSLWGMKNIQYF. CDR3 sequence (DNA): TGTGCCAGCAGCTTGTGGGGGATGAAAAACATTCAGTACTTC.